This T cell receptor beta chain was captured in a study of T-cell reconstitution after alpha-beta-depleted transplantation in children. This clonotype was observed at least ten times. The library targeted TCRbeta and was prepared with unique molecular identifiers. MiXCR was run by TCRdb on the PCR reads, yielding one entry per CDR3 protein. The sample contains 100,000 to 120,000 distinct CDR3 sequences, 9% to 12% of which appear only once. The sequencing used PBMCs from the stem cell graft donor, collected from the stem cell graft. The sequence derives from a human donor who donated a stem cell graft to a child with acute lymphoblastic leukemia.

The CDR3 DNA is TGTGCCATCCTACCGACAGGGGGCGACGAGCAGTACTTC. It encodes CAILPTGGDEQYF. The chain uses TRBV28 and TRBJ2-7, with 10 bases matching TRBD1. Trimming took 10 bases from V and 5 from J; bases not matched to a gene: 8. CDR1 is MDHEN, CDR2 SYDVKM, per germline. The CDR3 has 13 amino acids.